The present TCR beta chain was sequenced within a study of T cell changes during pregnancy in multiple sclerosis. TCRdb keeps only in-frame clones here, not all; method: immunoSEQ multiplex PCR. Of about 43,000 clones detected, 85% to 90% appear once; the ten largest clones hold 4% to 6%. The table lists this clone with a count of one. Trimming shortened V by 0 bases and J by 1 base, and 9 bases separated the two germline ends. The germline V gene encodes CDR1 MNHEY and CDR2 SVGAGI. The CDR3 runs 15 residues. The rearrangement uses TRBV6-5 and TRBJ1-1; no reliable D call. This sequence originates from a female donor in good health, enrolled as a control in a pregnancy study. The source was peripheral blood, collected in the second trimester of pregnancy. CDR3 sequence: CASSYSTLENTEAFF. In nucleotides, the CDR3 is TGTGCCAGCAGTTACTCTACCCTAGAGAACACTGAAGCTTTCTTT.